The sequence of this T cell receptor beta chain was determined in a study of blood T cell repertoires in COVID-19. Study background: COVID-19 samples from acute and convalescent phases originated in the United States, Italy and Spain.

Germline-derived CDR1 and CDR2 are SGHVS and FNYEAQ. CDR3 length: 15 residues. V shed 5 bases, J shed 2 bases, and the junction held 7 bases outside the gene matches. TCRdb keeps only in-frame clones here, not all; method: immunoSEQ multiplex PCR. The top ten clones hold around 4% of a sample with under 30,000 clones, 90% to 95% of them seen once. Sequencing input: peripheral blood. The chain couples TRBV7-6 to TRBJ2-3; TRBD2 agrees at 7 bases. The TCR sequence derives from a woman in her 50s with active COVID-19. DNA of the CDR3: TGTGCCAGCAGCGGATCGCGGGGGATCACAGATACGCAGTATTTT. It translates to CASSGSRGITDTQYF.